The source of this T cell receptor (beta chain) is a study of blood T cell repertoires in COVID-19. Study as a whole: T cells, B-cell-depleted T cells, or PBMCs supplied cDNA or gDNA.

Trimming shortened V by 2 bases and J by 8 bases, and 4 bases separated the two germline ends. Germline loops: CDR1 SGHRS, CDR2 YFSETQ. CDR3 length: 11 residues. Authors' analysis steps: Amplification of reference gene primers provided the estimated nucleated cell counts. Sequenced by immunoSEQ multiplex PCR; TCRdb stores in-frame clones only, minus some. V and J calls and clone size are as listed in that table; D and trimming were resolved from the DNA. The data hold around 400,000 clones, with more than 70% observed a single time. The sample consisted of peripheral blood. This sequence was found in a woman aged 55 to 70 with COVID-19, enrolled during active disease. The chain has TRBV5-1 and TRBJ1-4; D call uncertain. CDR3 coding DNA: TGCGCCAGCAGCTTCGGGGAAAAACTGTTTTTT. This codes for CASSFGEKLFF. The full variable domain, rest sourced from reference TRBV5-1 and TRBJ1-4, is KAGVTQTPRYLIKTRGQQVTLSCSPISGHRSVSWYQQTPGQGLQFLFEYFSETQRNKGNFPGRFSGRQFSNSRSEMNVSTLELGDSALYLCASSFGEKLFFGSGTQLSVL.